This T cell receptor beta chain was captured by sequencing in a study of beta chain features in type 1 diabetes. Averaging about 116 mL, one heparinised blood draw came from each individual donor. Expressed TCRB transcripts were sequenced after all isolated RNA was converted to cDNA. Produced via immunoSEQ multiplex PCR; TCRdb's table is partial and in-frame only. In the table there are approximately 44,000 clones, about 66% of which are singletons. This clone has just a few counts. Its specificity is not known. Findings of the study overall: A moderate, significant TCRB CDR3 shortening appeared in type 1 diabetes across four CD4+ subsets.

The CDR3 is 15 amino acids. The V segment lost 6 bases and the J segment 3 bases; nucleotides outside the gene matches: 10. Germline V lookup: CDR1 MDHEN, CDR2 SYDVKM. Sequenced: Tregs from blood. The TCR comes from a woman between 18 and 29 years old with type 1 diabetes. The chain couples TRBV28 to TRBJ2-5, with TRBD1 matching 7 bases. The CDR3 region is CASSQQGKREETQYF. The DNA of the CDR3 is TGTGCCAGCAGCCAACAGGGGAAGAGAGAAGAGACCCAGTACTTC.